The source of this T cell receptor (beta chain) is a study of T cells in localized non-small cell lung cancer. Notes on the study in general: A higher density of T cells in blood coincided with extended overall survival. Only one tumor region went through sequencing, so heterogeneity may still be there. There were a median around 57 of the top 100 tumor clones appearing in adjacent lung. The greatest T cell clonality was found in uninvolved adjacent lung (higher than in tumor).

Remarks on this clone: Antigen unknown.

Assay used: immunoSEQ multiplex PCR; TCRdb lists only in-frame clones, some missing. The table shows 40,000 to 55,000 clones, with roughly 79% occurring only once. From germline, CDR1 is PRHDT and CDR2 FYEKMQ (reference sequence). The CDR3 spans 16 residues. V lost 5 bases to trimming and J lost 0 bases; unmatched junction nucleotides: 7. This TCR derives from a man aged 40-75 years with stage III lung adenocarcinoma. The sequencing here drew on peripheral blood mononuclear cells, taken before any cancer treatment. The chain couples TRBV13 to TRBJ2-1; TRBD1 matches at 7 bases. The CDR3 reads CASSLTGFGSYNEQFF. For the CDR3, the DNA is TGTGCCAGCAGCCTGACAGGGTTTGGCTCCTACAATGAGCAGTTCTTC.